These 30 T cell receptor beta chains originate from one sample sequenced in a study of blood T cell repertoires in COVID-19. Sequenced by immunoSEQ multiplex PCR; TCRdb stores in-frame clones only, minus some. The profile shows 200,000 to 250,000 clones, 75% to 90% of them singletons. The specimen sequenced was peripheral blood. These receptors all stem from a woman older than 75 with COVID-19, enrolled during active disease.

This clone was found a few times. This chain connects TRBV19 to TRBJ1-2, with D tentatively TRBD1 (5 bases). Per germline, CDR1 LNHDA and CDR2 SQIVND (reference sequence). V was shortened by 6 bases and J by 4 bases, with 18 bases between the two germline ends. This CDR3 region has 15 residues. CDR3 nucleotide sequence: TGTGCCAGTAGCTCTAACAGGAACTTAGGCTATGGCTACACCTTC. This sequence encodes CASSSNRNLGYGYTF.

The J gene is TRBJ2-2, the V gene TRBV3-1 (or the pseudogene TRBV3-2); TRBD2 agrees at 10 bases. The germline V gene encodes CDR1 LGHDT and CDR2 YNNKEL (reference sequence). The CDR3 is 15 amino acids. V lost 6 bases to trimming and J lost 3 bases; unmatched junction nucleotides: 4. CDR3 region: CASRPSGGDTGELFF. The CDR3 DNA reads TGTGCCAGCAGGCCCAGCGGGGGGGACACCGGGGAGCTGTTTTTT.

The chain recombines TRBV11-1 with TRBJ1-1, with D perhaps matching TRBD1 (6 bases). The CDR3 consists of 16 residues. The V end lost 10 bases, the J end lost 1 base, and 22 bases lay between the germline ends. CDR1 is SGHAT, CDR2 FQDESV, per germline (reference sequence). In DNA, the CDR3 is TGTGCCACCCTGGGGCAGGGGTCCCAATCGAACACTGAAGCTTTCTTT. Translation gives CATLGQGSQSNTEAFF.

This rearrangement joins TRBV24-1 to TRBJ2-5; 9 positions agree with TRBD1. V dropped 10 bases and J dropped 1; count of bases not matched to a gene: 9. CDR1 and CDR2 (germline): KGHDR, SFDVKD. CDR3 length: 15 residues. The CDR3 sequence: CATSPGQGPQETQYF. The CDR3 bases are TGTGCCACTTCGCCGGGACAGGGCCCCCAAGAGACCCAGTACTTC.

This clone has just one count. The rearrangement links TRBV3-1 (or the pseudogene TRBV3-2) to TRBJ1-5; D gene uncertain. With 4 bases removed from V and 8 bases from J, the gap between germline ends came to 18 bases. CDR1 LGHDT and CDR2 YNNKEL come from the germline V gene (reference sequence). This CDR3 is 15 amino acids long. The DNA of the CDR3 is TGTGCCAGCAGCCCCCTAGGAGGGATGTCGGAGCCCCAGCATTTT. Protein product: CASSPLGGMSEPQHF.

The chain uses TRBV5-1 and TRBJ1-2, with 12 bases aligning to TRBD1. This CDR3 spans 15 amino acids. V lost 4 bases to trimming and J lost 4 bases; unmatched junction nucleotides: 5. Germline CDR1 reads SGHRS; CDR2 reads YFSETQ. Here the CDR3 reads CASSTGTGGPYGYTF. The CDR3 DNA sequence: TGCGCCAGCAGCACGGGGACAGGGGGCCCCTATGGCTACACCTTC. Based on the CDR3 plus reference TRBV5-1 and TRBJ1-2, the full variable domain is KAGVTQTPRYLIKTRGQQVTLSCSPISGHRSVSWYQQTPGQGLQFLFEYFSETQRNKGNFPGRFSGRQFSNSRSEMNVSTLELGDSALYLCASSTGTGGPYGYTFGSGTRLTVV.

The rearrangement uses TRBV4-1 and TRBJ1-2, with D tentatively TRBD1 (5 bases). CDR1 and CDR2 from the germline V gene are MGHRA and YSYEKL. This CDR3 spans 15 amino acids. Trimming took off 1 base at V and 4 bases at J, with 13 bases between the two ends. CDR3 in amino acids: CASSQVPQGPYGYTF. Written as DNA, the CDR3 is TGCGCCAGCAGCCAAGTTCCCCAGGGTCCCTATGGCTACACCTTC.

The gene calls are TRBV3-1 (or the pseudogene TRBV3-2) and TRBJ2-5, with D maybe TRBD2 (6 bases). The germline V and J ends were trimmed by 3 bases and 5 bases, with 13 bases remaining between them. Germline assignment: CDR1 LGHDT and CDR2 YNNKEL (reference sequence). The CDR3 runs 14 residues. Here the CDR3 reads CASSQRSGGETQYF. The CDR3 bases are TGTGCCAGCAGCCAGAGAAGTGGGGGGGAGACCCAGTACTTC.

This chain connects TRBV7-3 to TRBJ1-6; D gene uncertain. In germline, CDR1 is SGHTA, CDR2 FQGTGA. V was shortened by 2 bases and J by 8 bases, with 7 bases between the two germline ends. The CDR3 runs 13 residues. The CDR3 nucleotides are TGTGCCAGCAGCTTATGGCGGGATTCACCCCTCCACTTT. Translation gives CASSLWRDSPLHF. Supplemented by reference TRBV7-3 and TRBJ1-6, the full variable domain reads GAGVSQTPSNKVTEKGKYVELRCDPISGHTALYWYRQSLGQGPEFLIYFQGTGAADDSGLPNDRFFAVRPEGSVSTLKIQRTERGDSAVYLCASSLWRDSPLHFGNGTRLTVT.

The V call is TRBV27, the J call TRBJ1-6, with TRBD1 as a possible D gene (5 bases). The CDR3 runs 19 residues. V lost 1 base and J 0 bases, leaving 16 bases between the germline ends. CDR1 MNHEY and CDR2 SMNVEV come from the germline V gene (reference sequence). This CDR3 reads CASSLFLQGGSSYNSPLHF. In DNA, the CDR3 is TGTGCCAGCAGTTTATTCCTTCAGGGAGGTAGCTCCTATAATTCACCCCTCCACTTT.

The V gene is TRBV7-2, the J gene TRBJ1-1; 7 nucleotides agree with TRBD1. The length of the CDR3 is 13 residues. Germline V CDR1 and CDR2: SGHTA, FQGNSA. With V trimmed by 5 bases and J by 3 bases, 3 bases remained unmatched. The DNA of the CDR3 is TGTGCCAGCAGCCGACAGGGACACACTGAAGCTTTCTTT. Translating gives CASSRQGHTEAFF.

Only one count was recorded for this clone. The chain recombines TRBV7-9 with TRBJ1-2; the D gene is possibly TRBD1 (6 bases). Germline loops: CDR1 SEHNR, CDR2 FQNEAQ (reference sequence). Trimming removed 5 bases from V and 3 bases from J, with 16 bases in between. The CDR3 is 15 amino acids. CDR3 bases: TGTGCCAGCAGCCATCCCGCAGGGGCCGACTATGGCTACACCTTC. It encodes CASSHPAGADYGYTF.

In this sample, this clone turned up a few times. The chain couples TRBV16 to TRBJ1-5; D unclear. CDR1 is KGHSY and CDR2 is FQNENV in the germline V gene. V was shortened by 1 base and J by 11 bases, with 15 bases between the two germline ends. The CDR3 consists of 14 residues. CDR3 DNA: TGTGCCAGCAGCCAATTGGGCTCTGGGCAGTCCCAGCATTTT. Its translation is CASSQLGSGQSQHF.

The rearrangement joins TRBV10-2 to TRBJ2-2, with 8 bases that match TRBD2. V shed 4 bases and J 3 bases; nucleotides not matched to a gene: 7. The CDR3 is 16 amino acids. CDR1 WSHSY and CDR2 SAAADI come from the germline V gene. The CDR3 coding sequence is TGCGCCAGCAGTGGAACGGGGGGGTTCTACACCGGGGAGCTGTTTTTT. As protein: CASSGTGGFYTGELFF.

The chain uses TRBV25-1 and TRBJ1-2; tentatively, D is TRBD1 (6 bases). Germline CDR1 and CDR2: MGHDK and SYGVNS. V was pared by 6 bases and J by 8 bases, with 10 bases between. CDR3 length: 11 residues. CDR3 residues: CASSWGRGYTF. CDR3 nucleotide sequence: TGTGCCAGCAGCTGGGGGCGCGGCTACACCTTC.

The chain links TRBV7-3 to TRBJ1-2, with TRBD1 matching 9 bases. The CDR3 spans 14 residues. V was clipped by 2 bases and J by 13 bases; unmatched bases: 11. Germline V lookup: CDR1 SGHTA, CDR2 FQGTGA. The CDR3 nucleotides are TGTGCCAGCAGCTTACAGGGACAGGGCGCCCCCCTCACCTTC. Its translation is CASSLQGQGAPLTF. The full variable domain, its missing parts supplied by reference TRBV7-3 and TRBJ1-2, is GAGVSQTPSNKVTEKGKYVELRCDPISGHTALYWYRQSLGQGPEFLIYFQGTGAADDSGLPNDRFFAVRPEGSVSTLKIQRTERGDSAVYLCASSLQGQGAPLTFGSGTRLTVV.

This clone was seen more than once but under ten times. The genes are TRBV28 and TRBJ1-1; D is possibly TRBD1 (5 bases). The germline V gene has CDR1 MDHEN and CDR2 SYDVKM. The CDR3 has 15 amino acids. The V end was cut by 4 bases, the J end by 4 bases, with 16 bases between. The CDR3 DNA reads TGTGCCAGCAGTTACACGTCTCGGGGGATCACTGAAGCTTTCTTT. Protein product: CASSYTSRGITEAFF.

This chain links TRBV7-9 with TRBJ2-3, with a weak D call TRBD1 (5 bases). Germline lookup yields CDR1 SEHNR and CDR2 FQNEAQ (reference sequence). This CDR3 comprises 14 residues. V was pared by 2 bases and J by 4 bases, with 10 bases between. CDR3 sequence: CASSLMQGPDTQYF. CDR3 nucleotide sequence: TGTGCCAGCAGCTTAATGCAGGGTCCAGATACGCAGTATTTT.

V and J are TRBV7-2 and TRBJ1-3, with TRBD1 identical over 7 bases. The CDR3 totals 16 residues. J was trimmed by 4 bases and V by 1 base; bases with no gene match: 7. Germline lookup yields CDR1 SGHTA and CDR2 FQGNSA. The CDR3 loop is CASSLGPQGKGNTIYF. The DNA of the CDR3 is TGTGCCAGCAGCTTAGGCCCACAGGGGAAAGGAAACACCATATATTTT.

This clone was seen ten or more times. The V gene is TRBV18, the J gene TRBJ2-1; D perhaps matches TRBD2 (6 bases). The CDR3 runs to 11 residues. V lost 5 bases and J 12 bases, leaving 11 bases between the germline ends. Germline loops: CDR1 KGHSH, CDR2 LQKENI. The CDR3 nucleotides read TGTGCCAGCTCAGGAGGAGGGTGGCAGTTCTTC. It codes for CASSGGGWQFF. The whole variable domain, remainder taken from reference TRBV18 and TRBJ2-1, is NAGVMQNPRHLVRRRGQEARLRCSPMKGHSHVYWYRQLPEEGLKFMVYLQKENIIDESGMPKERFSAEFPKEGPSILRIQQVVRGDSAAYFCASSGGGWQFFGPGTRLTVL.

In DNA form, the CDR3 reads TGTGCCATCGGTTTTAGGGGACTCGGGGGCTATGGCTACACCTTC. This gives the protein CAIGFRGLGGYGYTF. This rearrangement joins TRBV10-3 to TRBJ1-2; D perhaps matches TRBD1 (5 bases). Germline-derived CDR1 and CDR2 are ENHRY and SYGVKD. CDR3 length: 15 amino acids. Trimming cost V 8 bases and J 4 bases, with 20 bases left between them.

The rearrangement links TRBV27 to TRBJ2-7, with 7 bases lining up with TRBD2. The germline gives CDR1 MNHEY, CDR2 SMNVEV (reference sequence). With 4 bases clipped from V and 3 bases from J, the junction kept 6 bases outside the gene matches. The CDR3 covers 14 residues. This CDR3 is CASSSRGRLYEQYF. As DNA, the CDR3 is TGTGCCAGCAGTTCGCGGGGGAGACTCTACGAGCAGTACTTC.

The chain has TRBV7-2 and TRBJ1-1, with D possibly being TRBD1 (5 bases). With 6 bases removed from V and 8 bases from J, the gap between germline ends came to 19 bases. CDR3 length: 14 amino acids. Per the germline V gene, CDR1 is SGHTA and CDR2 is FQGNSA. DNA for the CDR3: TGTGCCAGCAGTCTAAGGGGTGATGCGTACGAAGCTTTCTTT. Encoded protein: CASSLRGDAYEAFF.

This chain uses TRBV11-2 with TRBJ2-7, with 7 bases fitting TRBD2. Germline V CDR1 and CDR2: SGHAT, FQNNGV. With 5 bases clipped from V and 2 bases from J, the junction kept 6 bases outside the gene matches. The CDR3 length is 14 residues. Here the CDR3 DNA reads TGTGCCAGCAGCCCCTACGGACTAGCCTACGAGCAGTACTTC. Amino acid sequence: CASSPYGLAYEQYF.

The J gene is TRBJ2-2, the V gene TRBV19; 7 bases line up with TRBD1. After removal of 7 bases from V and 2 bases from J, the junction contained 7 bases not matched to a gene. Per the germline V gene, CDR1 is LNHDA and CDR2 is SQIVND (reference sequence). This CDR3 has 15 residues. The CDR3 reads CASTPGQLNTGELFF. The CDR3 DNA follows: TGTGCCAGTACCCCGGGACAGCTCAACACCGGGGAGCTGTTTTTT.

The chain uses TRBV6-5 and TRBJ1-1, with a possible D match to TRBD1 (6 bases). This CDR3 has 14 residues. Germline CDR1 is MNHEY and CDR2 is SVGAGI. V lost 5 bases and J lost 2, with 12 bases in between. The CDR3 loop reads CASSKTGINTEAFF. In DNA form, the CDR3 reads TGTGCCAGCAGTAAAACAGGGATCAACACTGAAGCTTTCTTT.

V gene TRBV9 combines with J gene TRBJ1-4; D is unclear. The CDR3 totals 15 residues. V shed 0 bases and J shed 4 bases, with 10 bases lying between them. The germline CDR1 and CDR2 sequences are SGDLS and YYNGEE. The CDR3 coding sequence is TGTGCCAGCAGCGTAGGAGGCACCCTTAATGAAAAACTGTTTTTT. Its protein product is CASSVGGTLNEKLFF.

Comments on this clone: The germline gene is not matched at one end of the junction; a read error may be the cause. The chain links TRBV29-1 to TRBJ2-5, with TRBD1 as a possible D gene (6 bases). Germline values: CDR1 SQVTM, CDR2 ANQGSEA. This CDR3 is 13 amino acids long. The chain's CDR3 is CSFEETGEETQYF. DNA for the CDR3: TGCAGCTTTGAGGAGACAGGAGAAGAGACCCAGTACTTC. The whole variable domain, filled in from reference TRBV29-1 and TRBJ2-5, reads SAVISQKPSRDICQRGTSLTIQCQVDSQVTMMFWYRQQPGQSLTLIATANQGSEATYESGFVIDKFPISRPNLTFSTLTVSNMSPEDSSIYLCSFEETGEETQYFGPGTRLLVL.

The V and J genes are TRBV6-2 or TRBV6-3 and TRBJ1-1; D is perhaps TRBD1 (6 bases). Trimming removed 2 bases at V and 5 bases at J, with 12 bases between. The CDR3 sequence is 14 residues long. The germline V gene encodes CDR1 MNHEY and CDR2 SVGEGT. CDR3 coding DNA: TGTGCCAGCAGTTACCGGACAGAGGGTACTGAAGCTTTCTTT. Protein: CASSYRTEGTEAFF.

The table lists this clone with a few counts. The chain joins TRBV2 to TRBJ2-7; 13 bases fit TRBD2. V lost 6 bases, J lost 5 bases, and 7 bases stayed unmatched. The CDR3 contains 15 residues. The V gene's germline CDR1 is SNHLY and CDR2 FYNNEI. CDR3 loop: CASRFTSGRADEQYF. Written as DNA, the CDR3 is TGTGCCAGCAGGTTTACTAGCGGGAGGGCCGACGAGCAGTACTTC. The variable domain in full, with the rest retrieved from reference TRBV2 and TRBJ2-7, is EPEVTQTPSHQVTQMGQEVILRCVPISNHLYFYWYRQILGQKVEFLVSFYNNEISEKSEIFDDQFSVERPDGSNFTLKIRSTKLEDSAMYFCASRFTSGRADEQYFGPGTRLTVT.